This record looks at one T cell receptor beta chain sequence and its context. This sample stems from a study of blood T cell repertoires in COVID-19. Germline V lookup: CDR1 KGHSH, CDR2 LQKENI. This CDR3 is 15 amino acids long. V shed 1 base and J shed 0 bases, with 9 bases lying between them. The data were produced by immunoSEQ multiplex PCR, yet TCRdb's version contains in-frame clones alone and is incomplete. Seen here are hundreds of thousands of clones, roughly 86% observed once, and the top ten hold roughly 1.3%. V gene TRBV18 combines with J gene TRBJ1-1; D not resolved. The sequencing input was peripheral blood. The clonotype was recovered from a man in his 70s with acute or convalescent COVID-19. The CDR3 bases are TGTGCCAGCTCACCACGGAGCATCATGAACACTGAAGCTTTCTTT. Residues: CASSPRSIMNTEAFF.